The 27 T cell receptor beta chains presented below share a single source sample, sequenced in a study of human T cells and chemical hapten exposure. TCRdb recomputed calls from the RACE reads with MiXCR, one row per CDR3 protein. The sample carries roughly 260,000 distinct CDR3 sequences, over 8% recorded once. The time point denotes: pre-sensitization, week 0. The treatment is: therapeutic diphenylcyclopropenone sensitization with weekly scalp DPC. The sequences come from whole blood, collected in connection with sensitization to the hapten diphenylcyclopropenone (DPC). These receptor sequences come from a woman in her thirties or forties with alopecia areata. Some clones in this sample may be carry-over from other donors' samples.

This clonotype turned up a few times. This chain connects TRBV29-1 to TRBJ2-3; tentative D call: TRBD1 (8 bases). Trimming took off 7 bases at V and 0 bases at J, with 14 bases between the two ends. Germline V CDR1 and CDR2: SQVTM, ANQGSEA. The CDR3 is 14 amino acids. The CDR3 bases are TGCAGCGCCGACAGGGGACTAAGCACAGATACGCAGTATTTT. This sequence encodes CSADRGLSTDTQYF.

The rearrangement links TRBV29-1 to TRBJ2-5, with 8 nucleotides matching TRBD2. The J segment lost 5 bases and the V segment lost 8 bases, leaving 13 bases of the junction unmatched. In germline, CDR1 is SQVTM, CDR2 ANQGSEA. This CDR3 has 14 residues. DNA of the CDR3: TGCAGCTCGAGGACTAGCCCAGGGCGGGAGACCCAGTACTTC. Translating gives CSSRTSPGRETQYF.

This clonotype has more than one count but fewer than ten. The chain uses TRBV20-1 and TRBJ2-7; a possible D gene is TRBD2 (6 bases). Germline CDR1 DFQATT, CDR2 SNEGSKA (reference sequence). This CDR3 is built from 16 residues. V was pared by 0 bases and J by 0 bases, with 15 bases between. The CDR3, as DNA: TGCAGTGCTAGAGAGGCGGGCGGGGTGAGCTCCTACGAGCAGTACTTC. This gives the protein CSAREAGGVSSYEQYF.

This clonotype was detected ten times or more. The chain joins TRBV5-1 to TRBJ2-7; the match to TRBD1 covers 9 bases. The CDR3 spans 14 residues. Germline V lookup: CDR1 SGHRS, CDR2 YFSETQ. With 4 bases clipped from V and 3 bases from J, the junction kept 5 bases outside the gene matches. In DNA, the CDR3 is TGCGCCAGCAGCCCACAGGGGGCGGACTACGAGCAGTACTTC. Translating gives CASSPQGADYEQYF.

A few counts support this clonotype. This sequence joins TRBV6-5 and TRBJ1-6, with 9 bases aligning to TRBD1. The CDR3 runs to 14 residues. Unmatched junction bases numbered 4, after V lost 6 bases and J lost 7 bases. Germline V gives CDR1 MNHEY, CDR2 SVGAGI. The CDR3 nucleotides are TGTGCCAGCAGAGCACAGGGGGCAAATTCACCCCTCCACTTT. This gives the protein CASRAQGANSPLHF.

The V call is TRBV20-1, the J call TRBJ1-1, with a tentative D call TRBD1 (6 bases). V lost 0 bases and J 4 bases, leaving 12 bases between the germline ends. From germline, CDR1 is DFQATT and CDR2 SNEGSKA (reference sequence). The CDR3 consists of 14 residues. CDR3 nucleotides: TGCAGTGCTAGAGACGTCGGGGGGCCCACTGAAGCTTTCTTT. Translation gives CSARDVGGPTEAFF.

CDR3: CASSEGSTPFEQFF. The CDR3 bases are TGTGCCAGCAGTGAAGGTTCGACGCCGTTCGAGCAGTTCTTC. This chain uses TRBV2 with TRBJ2-1; no reliable D call. Germline values: CDR1 SNHLY, CDR2 FYNNEI. The CDR3 is made up of 14 amino acids. The germline V and J ends were trimmed by 1 base and 10 bases, with 14 bases remaining between them.

Many counts were recorded for this clonotype. The CDR3 DNA follows: TGTGCCAGCAGCCCCCAGAGAAGCCTTCCACCCCTCCACTTT. Translating gives CASSPQRSLPPLHF. The chain employs TRBV6-5 and TRBJ1-6; no clear D gene. V was trimmed by 6 bases and J by 11 bases, leaving 17 bases between them. The CDR3 is 14 amino acids. Germline CDR1 reads MNHEY; CDR2 reads SVGAGI.

This clonotype was found a few times. The rearrangement joins TRBV6-5 to TRBJ2-1; 7 bases fit TRBD1. J was trimmed by 4 bases and V by 6 bases; bases with no gene match: 9. The CDR3 is 15 amino acids. From germline, CDR1 is MNHEY and CDR2 SVGAGI. CDR3 sequence: CASSGRDRSYNEQFF. Written as DNA, the CDR3 is TGTGCCAGCAGCGGTCGGGACAGATCGTACAATGAGCAGTTCTTC.

V and J are TRBV6-7 and TRBJ2-2, with D perhaps matching TRBD1 (6 bases). TRBV6-7 is labeled an ORF, and its function is uncertain. Trimming pared 5 bases from V and 10 bases from J, leaving 11 bases between. This CDR3 region has 12 residues. CDR3 nucleotide sequence: TGTGCCAGCAGTCACAGGGACCTGGAGCTGTTTTTT. Encoded protein: CASSHRDLELFF.

Concerning this clonotype: Since a much larger clone is just one base distant, this may be a read error. V is TRBV14 and J is TRBJ1-1, with unresolved D. Per germline, CDR1 SGHDN and CDR2 FVKESK. With 4 bases removed from V and 2 bases from J, the gap between germline ends came to 5 bases. The CDR3 is 12 residues long. The CDR3 coding sequence is TGTGCCAGCAGCCTCATAAACACTGAAGCTTTCTTT. Protein product: CASSLINTEAFF.

This clonotype was seen a handful of times. The chain has TRBV7-2 and TRBJ2-2, with D unclear. The V gene lost 3 bases and the J gene lost 6 bases, with 5 bases spanning the gap. Germline CDR1 and CDR2: SGHTA and FQGNSA. The CDR3 has 12 amino acids. The CDR3 DNA reads TGTGCCAGCAGCTTCCTCGCCGGGGAGCTGTTTTTT. This encodes CASSFLAGELFF. Variable domain in full (rest from reference TRBV7-2 and TRBJ2-2): GAGVSQSPSNKVTEKGKDVELRCDPISGHTALYWYRQSLGQGLEFLIYFQGNSAPDKSGLPSDRFSAERTGGSVSTLTIQRTQQEDSAVYLCASSFLAGELFFGEGSRLTVL.

The genes are TRBV6-5 and TRBJ2-6; 11 nucleotides agree with TRBD1. Germline lookup yields CDR1 MNHEY and CDR2 SVGAGI. The length of the CDR3 is 17 residues. The V segment lost 4 bases and the J segment 0 bases; nucleotides outside the gene matches: 2. CDR3 DNA sequence: TGTGCCAGCAGTTCCGGGACAGGGGGCTCTGGGGCCAACGTCCTGACTTTC. It specifies CASSSGTGGSGANVLTF.

This clonotype showed up many times. This chain links TRBV11-2 with TRBJ2-1; D is uncertain. The germline V gene has CDR1 SGHAT and CDR2 FQNNGV. Trimming removed 2 bases at V and 4 bases at J, with 9 bases between. The CDR3 covers 14 residues. This chain's CDR3 is CASSLQPRYNEQFF. As DNA, the CDR3 is TGTGCCAGCAGCTTACAACCGCGGTACAATGAGCAGTTCTTC. Drawing the rest from reference TRBV11-2 and TRBJ2-1, the complete variable domain is EAGVAQSPRYKIIEKRQSVAFWCNPISGHATLYWYQQILGQGPKLLIQFQNNGVVDDSQLPKDRFSAERLKGVDSTLKIQPAKLEDSAVYLCASSLQPRYNEQFFGPGTRLTVL.

The V call is TRBV20-1, the J call TRBJ2-1, with 11 nucleotides matching TRBD2. Germline values: CDR1 DFQATT, CDR2 SNEGSKA (reference sequence). The junction had 4 bases not matched to a gene; V was cut back by 7 bases and J by 5 bases. CDR3 length equals 13 residues. Here the CDR3 DNA reads TGCAGTGTTAGCGGGAGGGCTAACAATGAGCAGTTCTTC. This codes for CSVSGRANNEQFF.

This chain connects TRBV7-9 to TRBJ1-1, with no clear D. Germline V lookup: CDR1 SEHNR, CDR2 FQNEAQ (reference sequence). CDR3 length: 14 amino acids. V gave up 1 base and J gave up 7 bases, with 13 bases separating them. CDR3 sequence (DNA): TGTGCCAGCAGCTTAGATCCGAGGGCCAGTGAAGCTTTCTTT. Protein product: CASSLDPRASEAFF.

This clonotype turned up a few times. The chain links TRBV29-1 to TRBJ1-2; D uncertain. Trimming left V 1 base short and J 0 bases short, with 12 bases between. Germline V gives CDR1 SQVTM, CDR2 ANQGSEA. The CDR3 spans 15 residues. The CDR3 protein is CSVEGGLIPNYGYTF. CDR3 DNA: TGCAGCGTTGAAGGTGGACTGATACCTAACTATGGCTACACCTTC.

This clonotype was counted a few times. This chain links TRBV2 with TRBJ2-7; 8 bases fit TRBD1. This CDR3 is built from 17 residues. V trimming: 4 bases; J trimming: 2 bases; junction bases outside the gene matches: 13. CDR1 and CDR2 from the germline V gene are SNHLY and FYNNEI. CDR3 bases: TGTGCCAGCAGTGGAGCCCGGGACAGGAACCCCCCCTACGAGCAGTACTTC. It translates to CASSGARDRNPPYEQYF. Filled out from reference TRBV2 and TRBJ2-7, the complete variable domain reads EPEVTQTPSHQVTQMGQEVILRCVPISNHLYFYWYRQILGQKVEFLVSFYNNEISEKSEIFDDQFSVERPDGSNFTLKIRSTKLEDSAMYFCASSGARDRNPPYEQYFGPGTRLTVT.

The genes are TRBV6-5 and TRBJ1-3, with D possibly TRBD1 on 6 matching bases. The CDR3 is 16 amino acids. Germline V CDR1 and CDR2: MNHEY, SVGAGI. Trimming removed 0 bases at V and 4 bases at J, with 13 bases between. CDR3 loop: CASSYSSRGLGNTIYF. For the CDR3, the DNA is TGTGCCAGCAGTTACTCGTCAAGGGGGTTAGGAAACACCATATATTTT.

This clonotype appeared a few times. The chain carries TRBV10-3 and TRBJ2-3, with D unresolved. The germline V gene has CDR1 ENHRY and CDR2 SYGVKD. This CDR3 has 14 amino acids. V lost 2 bases to trimming and J lost 0 bases, with 6 bases between them. The CDR3 region has the DNA TGTGCCATCAGTGAGGTAGTTAGCACAGATACGCAGTATTTT. Translation gives CAISEVVSTDTQYF.

This clonotype came up once. The rearrangement uses TRBV9 and TRBJ2-5; 9 bases match TRBD2. The length of the CDR3 is 15 residues. Germline values: CDR1 SGDLS, CDR2 YYNGEE. V dropped 2 bases and J dropped 4; count of bases not matched to a gene: 6. The CDR3: CASSVSGSSPETQYF. The CDR3, as DNA: TGTGCCAGCAGCGTTAGCGGGAGTTCACCAGAGACCCAGTACTTC. The full variable domain, completed using reference TRBV9 and TRBJ2-5, is DSGVTQTPKHLITATGQRVTLRCSPRSGDLSVYWYQQSLDQGLQFLIQYYNGEERAKGNILERFSAQQFPDLHSELNLSSLELGDSALYFCASSVSGSSPETQYFGPGTRLLVL.

This clonotype was seen ten or more times. V gene TRBV5-5 combines with J gene TRBJ2-4, with 7 bases aligning to TRBD1. V was pared by 3 bases and J by 8 bases, with 8 bases of the junction left unmatched. The germline V gene encodes CDR1 SGHKS and CDR2 YYEKEE (reference sequence). The CDR3 consists of 14 residues. The CDR3 loop reads CASSYIGGADIQYF. DNA for the CDR3: TGTGCCAGCAGCTACATAGGGGGCGCGGACATTCAGTACTTC.

The V gene is TRBV7-9, the J gene TRBJ2-5; D is undetermined. Germline CDR1 and CDR2: SEHNR and FQNEAQ (reference sequence). The CDR3 is made up of 12 amino acids. V dropped 5 bases and J dropped 7 bases, with 11 bases sitting between them. CDR3: CASSIRLGTQYF. The CDR3 DNA sequence: TGTGCCAGCAGCATACGCCTAGGGACCCAGTACTTC.

This CDR3 is CASSQFAPTSGRDNEQFF. In DNA form, the CDR3 reads TGCGCCAGCAGCCAATTCGCCCCGACTAGCGGGAGGGACAATGAGCAGTTCTTC. The V and J genes are TRBV4-1 and TRBJ2-1, with 14 positions matching TRBD2. The CDR3 covers 18 residues. In germline, CDR1 is MGHRA, CDR2 YSYEKL. V was clipped by 2 bases and J by 5 bases; unmatched bases: 8.

This clonotype was detected only a few times. The chain recombines TRBV18 with TRBJ1-1; D gene uncertain. V gave up 4 bases and J gave up 3 bases, with 12 bases separating them. CDR3 length equals 14 residues. Per the germline V gene, CDR1 is KGHSH and CDR2 is LQKENI. This chain's CDR3 is CASSLARVDTEAFF. CDR3 nucleotide sequence: TGTGCCAGCTCACTAGCGAGGGTCGACACTGAAGCTTTCTTT.

At least ten counts were recorded for this clonotype. The chain couples TRBV12-3 or TRBV12-4 to TRBJ2-3, with D possibly being TRBD2 (7 bases). The CDR3 has 14 residues. V dropped 3 bases and J dropped 4 bases, with 11 bases sitting between them. CDR3 sequence: CASSLRGLADTQYF. The CDR3 DNA follows: TGTGCCAGCAGTTTGCGGGGGCTTGCAGATACGCAGTATTTT.

This clonotype was counted many times. The chain is built from TRBV5-1 and TRBJ2-3, with TRBD2 matching over 11 bases. The V and J ends lost 4 bases and 3 bases, in that order; junction bases with no gene match: 4. The CDR3 is 15 amino acids. Germline V gives CDR1 SGHRS, CDR2 YFSETQ. CDR3 sequence (DNA): TGCGCCAGCAGCACACTAGCGGGAGTTACAGATACGCAGTATTTT. Translation: CASSTLAGVTDTQYF.